Here is one T cell receptor (beta chain) with its context. The data were produced by immunoSEQ multiplex PCR, yet TCRdb's version contains in-frame clones alone and is incomplete. The sample carries about 200,000 clones, roughly 90% recorded once. The study recruited people aged about 18 to 89 years across about 25 US areas. The record originates from a study of blood T cell repertoires in COVID-19. Germline lookup yields CDR1 MGHDK and CDR2 SYGVNS. This CDR3 region has 13 residues. V was pared by 6 bases and J by 2 bases, with 10 bases between. This chain connects TRBV25-1 to TRBJ2-5; D unresolved. This receptor was obtained from a woman aged 18-29 years who had recovered from COVID-19. The sequenced sample consisted of PBMCs or T cells enriched from blood (not recorded which). The CDR3 DNA reads as TGTGCCAGCAGAACAGACACACAAGAGACCCAGTACTTC. Its translation is CASRTDTQETQYF.